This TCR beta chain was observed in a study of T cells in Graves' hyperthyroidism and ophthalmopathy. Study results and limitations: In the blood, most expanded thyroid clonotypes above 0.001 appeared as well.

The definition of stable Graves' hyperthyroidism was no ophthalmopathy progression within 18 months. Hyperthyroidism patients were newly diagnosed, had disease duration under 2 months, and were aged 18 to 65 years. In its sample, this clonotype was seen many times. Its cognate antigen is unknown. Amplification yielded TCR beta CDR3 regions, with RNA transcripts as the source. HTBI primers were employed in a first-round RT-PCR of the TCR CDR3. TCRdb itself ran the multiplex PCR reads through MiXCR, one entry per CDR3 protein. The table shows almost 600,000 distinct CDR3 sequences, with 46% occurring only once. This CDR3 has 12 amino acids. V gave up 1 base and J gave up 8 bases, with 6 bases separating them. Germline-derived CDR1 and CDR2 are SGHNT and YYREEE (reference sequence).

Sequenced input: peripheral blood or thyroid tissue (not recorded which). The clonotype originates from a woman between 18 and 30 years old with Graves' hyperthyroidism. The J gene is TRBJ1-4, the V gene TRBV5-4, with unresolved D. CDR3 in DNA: TGTGCCAGCAGCTTGAATTCGGAAAAACTGTTTTTT. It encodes CASSLNSEKLFF.